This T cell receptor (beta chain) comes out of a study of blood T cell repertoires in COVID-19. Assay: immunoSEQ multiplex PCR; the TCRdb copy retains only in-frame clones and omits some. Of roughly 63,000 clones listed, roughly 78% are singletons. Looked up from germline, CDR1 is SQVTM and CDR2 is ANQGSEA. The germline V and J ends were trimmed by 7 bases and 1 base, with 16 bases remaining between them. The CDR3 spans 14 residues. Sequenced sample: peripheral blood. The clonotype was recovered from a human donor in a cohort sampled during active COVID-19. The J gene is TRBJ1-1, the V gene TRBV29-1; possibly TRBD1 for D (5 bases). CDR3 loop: CSASRSGGNTEAFF. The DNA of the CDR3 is TGCAGCGCCTCCCGATCCGGGGGGAACACTGAAGCTTTCTTT. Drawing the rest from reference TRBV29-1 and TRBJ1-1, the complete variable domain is SAVISQKPSRDICQRGTSLTIQCQVDSQVTMMFWYRQQPGQSLTLIATANQGSEATYESGFVIDKFPISRPNLTFSTLTVSNMSPEDSSIYLCSASRSGGNTEAFFGQGTRLTVV.